The 16 T cell receptor beta chains below come from one sample, sequenced in a study of read filtering for tumor transcriptome and immune sequencing. This library used roughly 400 ng RNA and molecular barcoded adaptors spanning alpha/delta and beta/gamma chains. TCRdb ran MiXCR on the reads and lists one entry per CDR3 protein. In the table there are more than 30,000 distinct CDR3 sequences, roughly 13% of which are singletons. Sequencing was carried out using a population of CD138-negative cells sorted from bone marrow. The source of these receptors is a donor aged 40 or over with multiple myeloma.

There are many counts of this clonotype. The chain recombines TRBV29-1 with TRBJ2-3; D is possibly TRBD2 (5 bases). The V end was cut by 2 bases, the J end by 0 bases, with 9 bases between. The CDR3 has 14 amino acids. The germline gives CDR1 SQVTM, CDR2 ANQGSEA. The CDR3 bases are TGCAGCGTTGAAAAGCCGGGGAGCACAGATACGCAGTATTTT. Translation: CSVEKPGSTDTQYF.

J is TRBJ2-4 and V is TRBV4-3; unclear D gene. Per the germline V gene, CDR1 is LGHNA and CDR2 is YSLEER. V was trimmed by 4 bases and J by 12 bases, leaving 16 bases between them. This CDR3 is built from 13 residues. DNA for the CDR3: TGCGCCAGCAGCCGATATCCTGGACGGGCTCAGTACTTC. Its protein product is CASSRYPGRAQYF.

This clonotype has ten or more counts. The chain carries TRBV29-1 and TRBJ2-2; possible D gene TRBD2, 5 bases. The germline gives CDR1 SQVTM, CDR2 ANQGSEA. The CDR3 is made up of 14 amino acids. V shed 8 bases and J shed 0 bases, with 13 bases lying between them. CDR3 sequence (DNA): TGCAGCTCACGATCGGGATCGAACACCGGGGAGCTGTTTTTT. Amino acid sequence: CSSRSGSNTGELFF.

This clonotype was counted only a few times. Here the CDR3 reads CASGLEDNQPQHF. CDR3 DNA sequence: TGTGCTAGTGGTTTGGAGGACAATCAGCCCCAGCATTTT. This sequence joins TRBV12-5 and TRBJ1-5; D gene ambiguous. This CDR3 region has 13 residues. The germline CDR1 and CDR2 sequences are LGHNT and FRNRAP. With 1 base removed from V and 3 bases from J, the gap between germline ends came to 4 bases.

This clonotype occurred a few times. The rearrangement uses TRBV24-1 and TRBJ2-2; D may be TRBD1 (6 bases). The V end was cut by 7 bases, the J end by 4 bases, with 27 bases between. CDR3 length equals 19 residues. The germline V gene has CDR1 KGHDR and CDR2 SFDVKD. The CDR3 DNA reads as TGTGCCACCAGATATCAACAACCCTCCATATCAGGGGTCACCGGGGAGCTGTTTTTT. Residues: CATRYQQPSISGVTGELFF.

This clonotype showed up just a few times. A much more abundant neighbour one base away suggests this may be a read error. The chain employs TRBV24-1 and TRBJ1-1, with D possibly matching TRBD1 (6 bases). The CDR3 has 14 amino acids. Germline values: CDR1 KGHDR, CDR2 SFDVKD. Trimming removed 7 bases from V and 4 bases from J, with 15 bases in between. This CDR3 is CATRSGGAGTEAFF. The CDR3 DNA sequence: TGTGCCACCAGATCTGGGGGGGCAGGCACTGAAGCTTTCTTT.

At least ten counts were recorded for this clonotype. Since a much larger clone is just one base distant, this may be a read error. The chain uses TRBV4-1 and TRBJ2-1; tentatively, D is TRBD2 (6 bases). CDR1 is MGHRA and CDR2 is YSYEKL in the germline V gene. The CDR3 contains 17 residues. CDR3 protein: CASSQDVSFGGSNEQLF. The CDR3 nucleotides read TGCGCCAGCAGCCAAGATGTGAGTTTCGGAGGGAGCAATGAGCAGCTCTTC.

This clonotype was seen ten or more times. CDR3 in DNA: TGTGCCAGCAGCTCGATCAGGGTCACGGCAAGAGAGACTGAAGCTTTCTTT. It specifies CASSSIRVTARETEAFF. The chain combines TRBV7-8 with TRBJ1-1; D is perhaps TRBD1 (5 bases). This CDR3 has 17 amino acids. CDR1 is SGHVS and CDR2 is FQNEAQ in the germline V gene. Trimming took off 4 bases at V and 5 bases at J, with 23 bases between the two ends.

The table lists this clonotype with many counts. This chain connects TRBV18 to TRBJ2-7; D uncertain. Trimming removed 3 bases at V and 3 bases at J, with 3 bases between. CDR1 is KGHSH and CDR2 is LQKENI in the germline V gene. The CDR3 is 11 residues long. The CDR3 here is CASSPGYEQYF. In DNA form, the CDR3 reads TGTGCCAGCTCACCCGGCTACGAGCAGTACTTC.

This clonotype turned up a few times. This rearrangement joins TRBV5-4 to TRBJ2-7; the D gene could be TRBD1 or TRBD2 (5 bases each). This CDR3 has 14 amino acids. The germline V gene has CDR1 SGHNT and CDR2 YYREEE (reference sequence). V was cut by 1 base and J by 0 bases, with 8 bases left in between. CDR3 protein: CASSLSGTSYEQYF. The CDR3 DNA sequence: TGTGCCAGCAGCTTGTCCGGGACCTCCTACGAGCAGTACTTC.

This clonotype came up many times. The V gene is TRBV30, the J gene TRBJ1-2; D call uncertain. The CDR3 is made up of 16 amino acids. Germline lookup yields CDR1 GTSNPN and CDR2 SVGIG (reference sequence). V shed 2 bases and J shed 8 bases, with 24 bases lying between them. The CDR3: CAWSLGLETKAYGYTF. For the CDR3, the DNA is TGTGCCTGGAGTTTAGGACTAGAGACAAAAGCCTACGGCTACACCTTC.

This clonotype appeared many times. J is TRBJ2-4 and V is TRBV20-1; D gene uncertain. The CDR3 sequence is 13 residues long. V gave up 7 bases and J gave up 5 bases, with 15 bases separating them. CDR1 DFQATT and CDR2 SNEGSKA come from the germline V gene (reference sequence). CDR3 in amino acids: CSVAPGTQNIQYF. The CDR3 coding sequence is TGCAGTGTTGCCCCTGGCACCCAAAACATTCAGTACTTC.

This clonotype has at least ten counts. V is TRBV5-6 and J is TRBJ2-5; D gene uncertain. CDR3 length equals 13 residues. V was pared by 2 bases and J by 1 base, with 6 bases between. Germline values: CDR1 SGHDT, CDR2 YYEEEE. The CDR3 loop is CASSFAAQETQYF. Written as DNA, the CDR3 is TGTGCCAGCAGCTTCGCAGCCCAAGAGACCCAGTACTTC.

This clonotype was recorded a few times. The chain combines TRBV25-1 with TRBJ1-5; D gene uncertain. Germline-derived CDR1 and CDR2 are MGHDK and SYGVNS. CDR3 length: 14 amino acids. Trimming pared 3 bases from V and 6 bases from J, leaving 12 bases between. The CDR3 sequence is CASSDNRPGQPQHF. DNA for the CDR3: TGTGCCAGCAGTGACAACCGACCGGGTCAGCCCCAGCATTTT.

In this sample, this clonotype turned up many times. V gene TRBV10-2 combines with J gene TRBJ1-1, with 7 bases that match TRBD1. CDR1 and CDR2 from the germline V gene are WSHSY and SAAADI. J was trimmed by 4 bases and V by 4 bases; bases with no gene match: 3. This CDR3 spans 13 amino acids. CDR3 sequence (DNA): TGCGCCAGCAGTGTTAAGGGGGCCACTGAAGCTTTCTTT. This sequence encodes CASSVKGATEAFF.

This clonotype was found many times. The chain links TRBV3-1 to TRBJ2-1; possible D gene TRBD1, 6 bases. The germline CDR1 and CDR2 sequences are LGHDT and YNNKEL (reference sequence). The CDR3 is made up of 16 amino acids. The V end was cut by 4 bases, the J end by 0 bases, with 13 bases between. CDR3 bases: TGTGCCAGCAGCCGAGGGAGACAGGCCTCCTACAATGAGCAGTTCTTC. Translation gives CASSRGRQASYNEQFF.